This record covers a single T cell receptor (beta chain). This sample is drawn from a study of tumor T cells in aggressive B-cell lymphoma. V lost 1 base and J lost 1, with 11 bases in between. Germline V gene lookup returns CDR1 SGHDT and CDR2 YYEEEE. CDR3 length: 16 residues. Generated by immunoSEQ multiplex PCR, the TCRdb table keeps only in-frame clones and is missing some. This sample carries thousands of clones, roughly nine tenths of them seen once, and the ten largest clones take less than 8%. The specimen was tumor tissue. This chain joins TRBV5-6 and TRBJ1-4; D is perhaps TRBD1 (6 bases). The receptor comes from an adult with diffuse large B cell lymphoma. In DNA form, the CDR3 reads TGTGCCAGCAGCTTGCCGGGACACATAACTAATGAAAAACTGTTTTTT. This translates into CASSLPGHITNEKLFF.